These 9 T cell receptor beta chains originate from one sample sequenced in a study of T cell repertoires in cytomegalovirus infection. In TCRdb, the reads were re-called with MiXCR into one record per CDR3 protein. In the table there are fewer than 700,000 distinct CDR3 sequences, 24% of which are singletons. The sequenced sample was CD8+ T cells from PBMCs. The receptor set was obtained from a human donor in good health (CMV status not recorded). Some clones in this sample may be carry-over from other donors' samples.

In its sample, this clonotype was seen many times. This chain joins TRBV7-2 and TRBJ2-3, with TRBD1 as a possible D gene (6 bases). Trimming shortened V by 2 bases and J by 4 bases, and 10 bases separated the two germline ends. Germline CDR1 reads SGHTA; CDR2 reads FQGNSA. This CDR3 has 14 amino acids. CDR3 in amino acids: CASSLRGSADTQYF. In DNA form, the CDR3 reads TGTGCCAGCAGCTTAAGGGGGAGCGCAGATACGCAGTATTTT.

The chain uses TRBV19 and TRBJ2-1; tentative D call: TRBD2 (5 bases). The V gene lost 1 base and the J gene lost 6 bases, with 13 bases spanning the gap. Germline V gene sequence: CDR1 LNHDA, CDR2 SQIVND (reference sequence). The CDR3 covers 15 residues. The CDR3 sequence: CASSIGSPGINEQFF. DNA for the CDR3: TGTGCCAGTAGTATAGGAAGCCCCGGGATCAATGAGCAGTTCTTC.

This clonotype showed up many times. V gene TRBV10-3 combines with J gene TRBJ1-1; D is uncertain. CDR1 is ENHRY and CDR2 is SYGVKD in the germline V gene. The CDR3 is made up of 12 amino acids. Trimming shortened V by 3 bases and J by 2 bases, and 4 bases separated the two germline ends. DNA for the CDR3: TGTGCCATCAGTGAATTAAACACTGAAGCTTTCTTT. This encodes CAISELNTEAFF.

This clonotype has only a few counts. J is TRBJ2-7 and V is TRBV29-1; 10 bases agree with TRBD1. CDR3 length: 14 residues. J gave up 5 bases and V 6 bases, and 10 bases lay outside the gene matches. CDR1 and CDR2 from the germline V gene are SQVTM and ANQGSEA. CDR3 coding DNA: TGCAGCGTAGACTCGGGACAGGGGAGTCACGAGCAGTACTTC. Amino acids: CSVDSGQGSHEQYF.

This clonotype was observed a handful of times. The chain couples TRBV24-1 to TRBJ2-1; D is undetermined. CDR1 is KGHDR, CDR2 SFDVKD, per germline. V lost 0 bases to trimming and J lost 6 bases, with 8 bases between them. CDR3 size: 14 residues. The CDR3 DNA reads as TGTGCCACCAGTGATTTGCCAGGCGGCAATGAGCAGTTCTTC. Its translation is CATSDLPGGNEQFF.

This clonotype was recorded many times. The J gene is TRBJ2-1, the V gene TRBV28; no firm D call. CDR3 length equals 12 residues. V lost 10 bases, J lost 7 bases, and 14 bases lay in between. In germline, CDR1 is MDHEN, CDR2 SYDVKM. The CDR3: CATKRFENEQFF. The CDR3 coding sequence is TGTGCCACCAAACGATTTGAGAATGAGCAGTTCTTC.

This rearrangement joins TRBV28 to TRBJ1-1, with unresolved D. Trimming removed 4 bases at V and 6 bases at J, with 18 bases between. The CDR3 is made up of 15 amino acids. Per germline, CDR1 MDHEN and CDR2 SYDVKM. The CDR3 sequence is CASSWAARSVAEAFF. CDR3 nucleotides: TGTGCCAGCAGTTGGGCCGCCCGATCAGTCGCTGAAGCTTTCTTT.

This clonotype occurred a few times. This CDR3 reads CASSAGLLMAFF. CDR3 coding DNA: TGTGCCAGCAGCGCTGGACTTTTAATGGCTTTCTTT. The chain couples TRBV7-9 to TRBJ1-1, with no clear D. The V gene's germline CDR1 is SEHNR and CDR2 FQNEAQ (reference sequence). Trimming took off 5 bases at V and 11 bases at J, with 15 bases between the two ends. This CDR3 spans 12 amino acids. Full variable domain (remainder filled in from reference TRBV7-9 and TRBJ1-1): DTGVSQNPRHKITKRGQNVTFRCDPISEHNRLYWYRQTLGQGPEFLTYFQNEAQLEKSRLLSDRFSAERPKGSFSTLEIQRTEQGDSAMYLCASSAGLLMAFFGQGTRLTVV.

This clonotype turned up a few times. The chain joins TRBV7-8 to TRBJ2-6, with D maybe TRBD1 (6 bases). V dropped 3 bases and J dropped 2 bases, with 17 bases sitting between them. CDR3 length equals 18 residues. Germline lookup yields CDR1 SGHVS and CDR2 FQNEAQ. The CDR3 protein is CASSLAGVPSAGANVLTF. The CDR3 nucleotides are TGTGCCAGCAGCTTGGCAGGGGTGCCCTCGGCTGGGGCCAACGTCCTGACTTTC.